This passage covers 25 T cell receptor beta chains from one sample sequenced in a study of graft-versus-host responses after intestinal transplantation. No antigen is known for these receptors. Sequencing was performed with immunoSEQ multiplex PCR; in TCRdb, only in-frame clones are kept and a portion is missing. The profile shows some 120,000 clones, 90% of them singletons. The source material was unstimulated CD4+ T cells sorted from spleen or lymph node cells, sampled before intestinal transplant. The receptor set was obtained from a human donor who received an intestinal transplant.

This chain joins TRBV14 and TRBJ2-2, with D maybe TRBD1 (6 bases). Trimming took 0 bases from V and 1 from J, leaving 18 bases between them. Germline V CDR1 and CDR2: SGHDN, FVKESK. This CDR3 spans 19 amino acids. CDR3: CASSQEGAGALRNTGELFF. The CDR3 bases are TGTGCCAGCAGCCAAGAGGGGGCCGGTGCATTAAGGAACACCGGGGAGCTGTTTTTT. The full variable domain, rest sourced from reference TRBV14 and TRBJ2-2, is EAGVTQFPSHSVIEKGQTVTLRCDPISGHDNLYWYRRVMGKEIKFLLHFVKESKQDESGMPNNRFLAERTGGTYSTLKVQPAELEDSGVYFCASSQEGAGALRNTGELFFGEGSRLTVL.

The chain recombines TRBV2 with TRBJ2-7, with 9 bases fitting TRBD1. There are 14 residues in the CDR3. Trimming at V came to 6 bases and at J to 2 bases, leaving 5 bases not matched to a gene. Germline values: CDR1 SNHLY, CDR2 FYNNEI. The CDR3 protein is CASREQGAPYEQYF. CDR3 in DNA: TGTGCCAGCAGAGAACAGGGGGCCCCCTACGAGCAGTACTTC. The full variable domain, its missing parts supplied by reference TRBV2 and TRBJ2-7, is EPEVTQTPSHQVTQMGQEVILRCVPISNHLYFYWYRQILGQKVEFLVSFYNNEISEKSEIFDDQFSVERPDGSNFTLKIRSTKLEDSAMYFCASREQGAPYEQYFGPGTRLTVT.

The chain has TRBV5-1 and TRBJ2-1; TRBD1 is a possible D gene (5 bases). Germline CDR1 SGHRS, CDR2 YFSETQ. This CDR3 is built from 17 residues. Trimming shortened V by 0 bases and J by 1 base, and 14 bases separated the two germline ends. The CDR3 loop reads CASSLGIYRRSYNEQFF. The CDR3 DNA reads as TGCGCCAGCAGCTTGGGGATTTACAGGCGATCCTACAATGAGCAGTTCTTC.

V usage is TRBV5-1 and J usage is TRBJ2-7; 8 nucleotides line up with TRBD2. The CDR3 contains 14 residues. Germline V gene data show CDR1 as SGHRS and CDR2 as YFSETQ. The V gene end was trimmed by 2 bases and the J gene end by 3 bases; junction bases not matched to a gene: 4. The CDR3 DNA is TGCGCCAGCAGCTTTACAGCGGGAGTCTACGAGCAGTACTTC. Its translation: CASSFTAGVYEQYF. The full variable domain, its missing parts supplied by reference TRBV5-1 and TRBJ2-7, is KAGVTQTPRYLIKTRGQQVTLSCSPISGHRSVSWYQQTPGQGLQFLFEYFSETQRNKGNFPGRFSGRQFSNSRSEMNVSTLELGDSALYLCASSFTAGVYEQYFGPGTRLTVT.

The chain links TRBV5-6 to TRBJ1-5; a weak D match, TRBD1 (5 bases). Germline V gene lookup returns CDR1 SGHDT and CDR2 YYEEEE. This CDR3 is 13 amino acids long. V was shortened by 5 bases and J by 4 bases, with 10 bases between the two germline ends. The CDR3 nucleotides are TGTGCCAGCAGTTCGCGGGGGAATCAGCCCCAGCATTTT. Translation gives CASSSRGNQPQHF.

V usage is TRBV5-3 and J usage is TRBJ2-1; TRBD2 agrees at 12 bases. TRBV5-3 is marked as an open reading frame, function uncertain. The CDR3 totals 20 residues. Unmatched junction bases numbered 16, after V lost 0 bases and J lost 6 bases. CDR3 in amino acids: CARSLARPSGRGEFGNEQFF. Written as DNA, the CDR3 is TGTGCCAGAAGCTTGGCCCGGCCTAGCGGGAGGGGGGAGTTTGGCAATGAGCAGTTCTTC.

This chain connects TRBV6-5 to TRBJ1-2, with TRBD1 as a possible D gene (5 bases). The CDR3 is 14 amino acids. The germline V gene has CDR1 MNHEY and CDR2 SVGAGI. V lost 5 bases and J 4 bases, leaving 14 bases between the germline ends. CDR3 region: CASSEVRDSYGYTF. The CDR3, as DNA: TGTGCCAGCAGTGAAGTCCGGGACTCCTATGGCTACACCTTC.

The rearrangement joins TRBV7-2 to TRBJ2-5, with 7 positions matching TRBD1. Germline values: CDR1 SGHTA, CDR2 FQGNSA. The CDR3 consists of 14 residues. The V and J ends lost 5 bases and 3 bases, in that order; junction bases with no gene match: 6. Here the CDR3 DNA reads TGTGCCAGCAGCGTCACGGGACAGAAAGAGACCCAGTACTTC. Protein product: CASSVTGQKETQYF.

In this sample, this clone turned up once. This chain connects TRBV5-4 to TRBJ2-1; 8 bases are shared with TRBD2. Germline CDR1 reads SGHNT; CDR2 reads YYREEE (reference sequence). The junction had 8 bases not matched to a gene; V was cut back by 4 bases and J by 2 bases. The CDR3 is made up of 16 amino acids. DNA for the CDR3: TGTGCCAGCAGCACTAATGCGGGAGGCGCCTACAATGAGCAGTTCTTC. Translating gives CASSTNAGGAYNEQFF.

The rearrangement links TRBV6-1 to TRBJ1-2, with TRBD1 matching over 8 bases. The CDR3 consists of 15 residues. V shed 6 bases and J 8 bases; nucleotides not matched to a gene: 14. CDR1 and CDR2 from the germline V gene are MNHNS and SASEGT. The CDR3 protein is CASSPTGQGGKGYTF. DNA of the CDR3: TGTGCCAGCAGCCCGACTGGACAGGGCGGAAAAGGCTACACCTTC.

The chain carries TRBV10-1 and TRBJ2-7, with a weak D call TRBD1 (6 bases). The CDR3 contains 14 residues. The V end lost 6 bases, the J end lost 4 bases, and 16 bases lay between the germline ends. Germline CDR1 reads WNHNN; CDR2 reads SYGVQD (reference sequence). The DNA of the CDR3 is TGCGCCAGCAGGTGGACAGATGGACAATACGAGCAGTACTTC. It codes for CASRWTDGQYEQYF.

The CDR3: CASSRASGWYQETQYF. The CDR3 DNA reads as TGCGCCAGCAGCCGAGCTAGCGGGTGGTACCAAGAGACCCAGTACTTC. The genes are TRBV4-1 and TRBJ2-5, with 8 bases lining up with TRBD2. The CDR3 length is 16 residues. The V segment lost 4 bases and the J segment 0 bases; nucleotides outside the gene matches: 7. The germline gives CDR1 MGHRA, CDR2 YSYEKL.

The V and J genes are TRBV28 and TRBJ1-5, with a possible D match to TRBD1 (5 bases). Germline V gives CDR1 MDHEN, CDR2 SYDVKM. The V end lost 5 bases, the J end lost 7 bases, and 12 bases lay between the germline ends. The CDR3 is 13 amino acids. In DNA form, the CDR3 reads TGTGCCAGCAGTCCACAGGTCGGGCAGCCCCAGCATTTT. It encodes CASSPQVGQPQHF. The complete variable domain, with remaining parts taken from reference TRBV28 and TRBJ1-5, reads DVKVTQSSRYLVKRTGEKVFLECVQDMDHENMFWYRQDPGLGLRLIYFSYDVKMKEKGDIPEGYSVSREKKERFSLILESASTNQTSMYLCASSPQVGQPQHFGDGTRLSIL.

The chain uses TRBV6-1 and TRBJ1-6, with 7 nucleotides matching TRBD1. The CDR3 length is 15 residues. Germline CDR1 reads MNHNS; CDR2 reads SASEGT. The V and J ends lost 4 bases and 9 bases, in that order; junction bases with no gene match: 9. The CDR3 DNA follows: TGTGCCAGCAGTGGCATTACAGGGGTTGGTTCACCCCTCCACTTT. This encodes CASSGITGVGSPLHF.

The CDR3 DNA sequence: TGCGCCAGCAGCTTGGCCCTAGGCTCTTTTGGCACAGATACGCAGTATTTT. Translated: CASSLALGSFGTDTQYF. This chain joins TRBV5-1 and TRBJ2-3, with D uncertain. Germline V gene data show CDR1 as SGHRS and CDR2 as YFSETQ. With 0 bases removed from V and 1 base from J, the gap between germline ends came to 15 bases. CDR3 length equals 17 residues.

This chain connects TRBV6-5 to TRBJ1-4; 7 bases are a match to TRBD1. The CDR3 has 14 residues. Germline trimming cut 7 bases from V and 7 bases from J; bases unmatched to any gene: 9. Germline V gene sequence: CDR1 MNHEY, CDR2 SVGAGI. In DNA, the CDR3 is TGTGCCAGCACTACTCGCAGGGGGGCTGAAAAACTGTTTTTT. The encoded protein is CASTTRRGAEKLFF.

The chain employs TRBV7-2 and TRBJ1-5; 10 nucleotides match TRBD1. CDR1 is SGHTA, CDR2 FQGNSA, per germline. CDR3 length: 17 amino acids. V lost 3 bases to trimming and J lost 6 bases; unmatched junction nucleotides: 11. This CDR3 is CASSFAPRTGGGQPQHF. DNA for the CDR3: TGTGCCAGCAGCTTTGCGCCGAGGACAGGGGGTGGTCAGCCCCAGCATTTT.

The chain combines TRBV7-9 with TRBJ2-5; D possibly corresponds to TRBD2 (5 bases). The J call may not be correct, given that the DNA end is closer to TRBJ2-7. The CDR3 has 14 residues. Germline-derived CDR1 and CDR2 are SEHNR and FQNEAQ (reference sequence). In DNA form, the CDR3 reads TGTGCCAGCAGCTTAGAGTCGGGAACCTACGAGCAGTACTTC. It yields the protein CASSLESGTYEQYF.

V is TRBV5-5 and J is TRBJ2-7; tentatively, D is TRBD1 (6 bases). The CDR3 covers 15 residues. V was shortened by 4 bases and J by 3 bases, with 17 bases between the two germline ends. Germline-derived CDR1 and CDR2 are SGHKS and YYEKEE (reference sequence). CDR3 in DNA: TGTGCCAGCAGCATGCGACAGGTATTATTCTACGAGCAGTACTTC. This gives the protein CASSMRQVLFYEQYF.

The rearrangement links TRBV2 to TRBJ2-7; 7 nucleotides line up with TRBD1. CDR3 length: 14 amino acids. With 6 bases clipped from V and 2 bases from J, the junction kept 7 bases outside the gene matches. Germline-derived CDR1 and CDR2 are SNHLY and FYNNEI. The DNA for the CDR3 is TGTGCCAGCAGGACCGGGACAGTAACCTACGAGCAGTACTTC. The encoded protein is CASRTGTVTYEQYF. Drawing the rest from reference TRBV2 and TRBJ2-7, the complete variable domain is EPEVTQTPSHQVTQMGQEVILRCVPISNHLYFYWYRQILGQKVEFLVSFYNNEISEKSEIFDDQFSVERPDGSNFTLKIRSTKLEDSAMYFCASRTGTVTYEQYFGPGTRLTVT.

The chain uses TRBV10-3 and TRBJ2-7; TRBD1 agrees at 8 bases. Looked up from germline, CDR1 is ENHRY and CDR2 is SYGVKD. The V gene end was trimmed by 8 bases and the J gene end by 2 bases; junction bases not matched to a gene: 2. CDR3 length equals 12 residues. CDR3 in DNA: TGTGCCATCCGGGACAGGACCTACGAGCAGTACTTC. This encodes CAIRDRTYEQYF.

The rearrangement links TRBV16 to TRBJ2-6; possible D gene TRBD1, 5 bases. The V end was cut by 0 bases, the J end by 0 bases, with 15 bases between. CDR3 length equals 19 residues. Germline V gene sequence: CDR1 KGHSY, CDR2 FQNENV. The DNA for the CDR3 is TGTGCCAGCAGCCAATCCCCAACTGATAGGGGCTCTGGGGCCAACGTCCTGACTTTC. Encoded protein: CASSQSPTDRGSGANVLTF.

V is TRBV28 and J is TRBJ2-1, with TRBD2 matching over 16 bases. The CDR3 runs to 16 residues. The J segment lost 7 bases and the V segment lost 4 bases, leaving 4 bases of the junction unmatched. CDR1 and CDR2 from the germline V gene are MDHEN and SYDVKM. The CDR3 DNA reads TGTGCCAGCAGTTCCGGGACTAGCGGGAGGGAAAATGAGCAGTTCTTC. It codes for CASSSGTSGRENEQFF.

The chain joins TRBV6-5 to TRBJ1-6; D not certain. The CDR3 is made up of 15 amino acids. Germline V lookup: CDR1 MNHEY, CDR2 SVGAGI. V was cut by 0 bases and J by 10 bases, with 13 bases left in between. The CDR3 DNA reads as TGTGCCAGCAGTTACTCCCGGGATCCTATCTCACCCCTCCACTTT. Translating it yields CASSYSRDPISPLHF.

The chain has TRBV30 and TRBJ2-5; 9 bases line up with TRBD1. This CDR3 comprises 16 residues. With V trimmed by 0 bases and J by 8 bases, 13 bases remained unmatched. Germline CDR1 GTSNPN, CDR2 SVGIG (reference sequence). The CDR3 DNA reads as TGTGCCTGGAGTGTACCGGCTCCGGGACAGGGAGAAACCCAGTACTTC. Translation gives CAWSVPAPGQGETQYF.